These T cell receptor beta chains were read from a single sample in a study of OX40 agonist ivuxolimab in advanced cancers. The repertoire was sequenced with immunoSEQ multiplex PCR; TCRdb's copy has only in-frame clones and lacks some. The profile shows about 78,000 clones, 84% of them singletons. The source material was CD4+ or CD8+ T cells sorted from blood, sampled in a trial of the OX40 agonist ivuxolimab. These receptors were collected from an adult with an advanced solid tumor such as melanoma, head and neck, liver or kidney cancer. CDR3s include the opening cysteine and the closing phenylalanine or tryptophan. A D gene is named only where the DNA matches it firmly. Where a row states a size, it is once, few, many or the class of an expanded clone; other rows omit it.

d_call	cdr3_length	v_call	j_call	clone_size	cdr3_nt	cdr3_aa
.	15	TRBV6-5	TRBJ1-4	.	TGTGCCAGCAGACCCGACCCGGGGTCTAATGAAAAACTGTTTTTT	CASRPDPGSNEKLFF
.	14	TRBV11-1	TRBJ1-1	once	TGTGCCAGCAGCCCCCCCGGAGCAAAGGCTGAAGCTTTCTTT	CASSPPGAKAEAFF
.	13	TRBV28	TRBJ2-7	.	TGTGCCAGCAGTTTAACGGCGCGGCGGACCTGTGACTTC	CASSLTARRTCDF
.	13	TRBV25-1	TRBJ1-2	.	TGTGCCAGCAGTGAAATGGCAGGGTATGGCTACACCTTC	CASSEMAGYGYTF
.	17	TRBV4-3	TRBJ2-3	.	TGCGCCAGCAGCCTTACCACAGGGTCTACTAGCACAGATACGCAGTATTTT	CASSLTTGSTSTDTQYF
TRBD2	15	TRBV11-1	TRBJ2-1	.	TGTGCCAGCAGCTTGAGCGGGGGCCGGGGTGGTGAGCAGTTCTTC	CASSLSGGRGGEQFF
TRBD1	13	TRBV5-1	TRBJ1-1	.	TGCGCCAGCAGCAGGGGGCTGGAAACTGAAGCTTTCTTT	CASSRGLETEAFF
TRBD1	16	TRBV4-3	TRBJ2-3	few	TGCGCCAGCAGCCAGGCCCGAGGGACAGACACAGATACGCAGTATTTT	CASSQARGTDTDTQYF
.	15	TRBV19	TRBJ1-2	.	TGTGCCAGTAGTGAACAGGCGCTCGCTAACTATGGCTACACCTTC	CASSEQALANYGYTF
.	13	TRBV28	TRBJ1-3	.	TGTGCCAGCAGTTTACCCCAGCGAAACACCATATATTTT	CASSLPQRNTIYF
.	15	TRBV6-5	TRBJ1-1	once	TGTGCCAGCAGTTACTCCCTCCCGGGGCGGGGAGAAGCTTTCTTT	CASSYSLPGRGEAFF
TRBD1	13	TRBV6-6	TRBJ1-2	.	TGTGCCAGCAGTAAACAGGGGAACTATGGCTACACCTTC	CASSKQGNYGYTF
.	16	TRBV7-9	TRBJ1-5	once	TGTGCCAGCAGCTTAGGGGTACCGGGCATGGGACAGCCCCAGCATTTT	CASSLGVPGMGQPQHF
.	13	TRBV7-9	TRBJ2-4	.	TGTGCCAGCAGCTGGACGGGGGATAACATTCAGTACTTC	CASSWTGDNIQYF
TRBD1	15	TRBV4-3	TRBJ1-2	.	TGCGCCAGCAGCCAAGGGACTATGACAGGGAATGGCTACACCTTC	CASSQGTMTGNGYTF
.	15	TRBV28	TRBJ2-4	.	TGTGCCAGCAGAACCCGCGGGGTGGGCAAAAACATTCAGTACTTC	CASRTRGVGKNIQYF
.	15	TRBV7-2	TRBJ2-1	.	TGTGCCAGCAGCCTCACTCGGGGGTCCTACAATGAGCAGTTCTTC	CASSLTRGSYNEQFF
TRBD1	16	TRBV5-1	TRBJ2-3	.	TGCGCCAGCAGCTTGGCCGGGACAGGGGGGACAGATACGCAGTATTTT	CASSLAGTGGTDTQYF
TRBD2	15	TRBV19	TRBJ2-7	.	TGTGCCAGTAGTAGCCCAGCGGGAACCTCCTACGAGCAGTACTTC	CASSSPAGTSYEQYF
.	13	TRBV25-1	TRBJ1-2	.	TGTGCCAGCAGTGCCCCAACTAACTATGGCTACACCTTC	CASSAPTNYGYTF
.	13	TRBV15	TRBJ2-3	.	TGTGCCACCTCTAAAGGGAGCACAGATACGCAGTATTTT	CATSKGSTDTQYF
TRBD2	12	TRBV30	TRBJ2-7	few	TGTGCCTGGAGTCGTCGGGGGGACGAGCAGTACTTC	CAWSRRGDEQYF
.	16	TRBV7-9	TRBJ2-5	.	TGTGCCAGCAGCCCACTCCTTGGTGGGGCCGGGGAGACCCAGTACTTC	CASSPLLGGAGETQYF
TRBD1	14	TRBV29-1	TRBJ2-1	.	TGCAGCGTGCGCAGGGGGAGCGGCTACAATGAGCAGTTCTTC	CSVRRGSGYNEQFF
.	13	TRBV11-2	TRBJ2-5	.	TGTGCCAGCCGCTCCCCAGGGGTCGAGACCCAGTACTTC	CASRSPGVETQYF
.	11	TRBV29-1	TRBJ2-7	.	TGCAGCGTTGGATCTTCCTACGAGCAGTACTTC	CSVGSSYEQYF
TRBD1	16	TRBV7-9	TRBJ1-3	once	TGTGCCAGCAGCTTAGGATTCATCGACAGGGCGAACACCATATATTTT	CASSLGFIDRANTIYF
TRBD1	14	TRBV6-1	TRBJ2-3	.	TGTGCCAGCATGGCGCAGGGGGTAACAGATACGCAGTATTTT	CASMAQGVTDTQYF
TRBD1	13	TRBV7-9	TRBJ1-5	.	TGTGCCAGCAGCCTAGACAGGGACCGGCCCCAGCATTTT	CASSLDRDRPQHF
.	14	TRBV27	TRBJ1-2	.	TGTGCCAGCAGTTCGACAGTTTCTAACTATGGCTACACCTTC	CASSSTVSNYGYTF
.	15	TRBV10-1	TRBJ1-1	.	TGCGCCAGCAGTGAGTCTGGCAGGGCTGGCACTGAAGCTTTCTTT	CASSESGRAGTEAFF
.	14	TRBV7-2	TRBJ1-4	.	TGTGCCAGCAGCCCGGGACGGTATAATGAAAAACTGTTTTTT	CASSPGRYNEKLFF
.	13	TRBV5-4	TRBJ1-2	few	TGTGCCAGCAGCATGACACTAAGCTATGGCTACACCTTC	CASSMTLSYGYTF
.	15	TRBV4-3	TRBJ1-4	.	TGCGCCAGCAGCCAAAGCAGGGTGGCGCGTGAAAAACTGTTTTTT	CASSQSRVAREKLFF
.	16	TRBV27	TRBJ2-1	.	TGTGCCAGCAGTCACGGACGGGGGGCGTTAAACAATGAGCAGTTCTTC	CASSHGRGALNNEQFF
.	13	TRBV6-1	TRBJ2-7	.	TGTGCCAGCATTGGAAGGGGCGCCTACGAGCAGTACTTC	CASIGRGAYEQYF
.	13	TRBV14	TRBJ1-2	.	TGTGCCAGCAGCCAAGATGGGCAGTATGGCTACACCTTC	CASSQDGQYGYTF
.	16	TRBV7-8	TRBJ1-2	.	TGTGCCAGCAGCCCTGCCCCTTTCGACAGCTACTATGGCTACACCTTC	CASSPAPFDSYYGYTF
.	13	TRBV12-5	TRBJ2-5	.	TGTGCTAGTGGCAGGGGAATTGAAGAGACCCAGTACTTC	CASGRGIEETQYF
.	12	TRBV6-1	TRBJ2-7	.	TGTGCCACCCTCCGGAGTGAATACGAGCAGTACTTC	CATLRSEYEQYF
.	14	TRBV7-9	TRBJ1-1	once	TGTGCCAGCAGCCATGGACTAGTGAACACTGAAGCTTTCTTT	CASSHGLVNTEAFF
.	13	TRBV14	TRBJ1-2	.	TGTGCCAGCAGCCAAAGAGGCAACTATGGCTACACCTTC	CASSQRGNYGYTF
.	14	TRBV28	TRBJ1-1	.	TGTGCCATCCAGATGGGGGGAGGAGGGACTGAAGCTTTCTTT	CAIQMGGGGTEAFF
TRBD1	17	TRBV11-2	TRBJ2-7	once	TGTGCCAGCAGCCGTGGGACAGGTCACAAAAGCTCCTACGAGCAGTACTTC	CASSRGTGHKSSYEQYF
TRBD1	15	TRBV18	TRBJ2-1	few	TGTGCCAGCTCCCCCGGGACAGGGGACTACAATGAGCAGTTCTTC	CASSPGTGDYNEQFF
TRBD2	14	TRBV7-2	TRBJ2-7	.	TGTGCCAGCAGCTTAGTCCGGGGGGGTGGCGAGCAGTACTTC	CASSLVRGGGEQYF
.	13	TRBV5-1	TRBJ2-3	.	TGCGCCAGCAGCTTGTGGTCGGGTTATACGCAGTATTTT	CASSLWSGYTQYF
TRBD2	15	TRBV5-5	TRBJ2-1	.	TGTGCCAGCAGCTTGACTAGCGGCTCCTACAATGAGCAGTTCTTC	CASSLTSGSYNEQFF
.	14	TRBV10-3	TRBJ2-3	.	TGTGCCATCAGGGACGCCACTAGCACAGATACGCAGTATTTT	CAIRDATSTDTQYF
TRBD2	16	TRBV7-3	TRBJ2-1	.	TGTGCCAGCAGCCAACGGGCTAGCGGGGGGGCCATTGAGCAGTTCTTC	CASSQRASGGAIEQFF
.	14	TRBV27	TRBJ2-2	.	TGTGCCAGCACCGCAGCCCCGTTTACCGGGGAGCTGTTTTTT	CASTAAPFTGELFF
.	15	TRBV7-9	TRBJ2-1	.	TGTGCCAGCAGCTTATCCGGCATCTCCGACAATGAGCAGTTCTTC	CASSLSGISDNEQFF
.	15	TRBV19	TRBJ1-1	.	TGTGCCAGTAGTATTCGTGGGCAGGGGAACACTGAAGCTTTCTTT	CASSIRGQGNTEAFF
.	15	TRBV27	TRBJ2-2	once	TGTGCCAGCAGGCCCCTAACAGGGTACACCGGGGAGCTGTTTTTT	CASRPLTGYTGELFF